Presented here are 24 T cell receptor beta chains from one specimen sequenced in a study of blood T cell repertoires in COVID-19. Using immunoSEQ multiplex PCR, the repertoire was profiled, and TCRdb retains in-frame clones only, with some absent. The profile shows about 480,000 clones, around nine tenths of them singletons. The specimen was PBMCs or T cells enriched from blood (not recorded which). Source of these receptors: a woman under 30 with acute COVID-19.

This chain connects TRBV7-3 to TRBJ1-2; 8 bases align to TRBD1. From germline, CDR1 is SGHTA and CDR2 FQGTGA. V was clipped by 5 bases and J by 6 bases; unmatched bases: 8. The CDR3 sequence is 14 residues long. CDR3 sequence: CASSLNGQGHGYTF. In nucleotides, the CDR3 is TGTGCCAGCAGCCTCAACGGACAGGGTCATGGCTACACCTTC.

This clone appeared once. This sequence joins TRBV5-1 and TRBJ1-2; D may be TRBD1 (5 bases). The V end lost 0 bases, the J end lost 4 bases, and 10 bases lay between the germline ends. This CDR3 is 14 amino acids long. Germline lookup yields CDR1 SGHRS and CDR2 YFSETQ. The CDR3, as DNA: TGCGCCAGCAGCTTGGCGGAGGGGACCTATGGCTACACCTTC. This translates into CASSLAEGTYGYTF. Together with reference TRBV5-1 and TRBJ1-2, the CDR3 gives the full variable domain: KAGVTQTPRYLIKTRGQQVTLSCSPISGHRSVSWYQQTPGQGLQFLFEYFSETQRNKGNFPGRFSGRQFSNSRSEMNVSTLELGDSALYLCASSLAEGTYGYTFGSGTRLTVV.

This sequence joins TRBV7-8 and TRBJ2-1, with TRBD2 identical over 10 bases. The CDR3 consists of 17 residues. From germline, CDR1 is SGHVS and CDR2 FQNEAQ. Trimming at V came to 3 bases and at J to 2 bases, leaving 7 bases not matched to a gene. The CDR3 DNA is TGTGCCAGCAGCTTGGGCGGACTAGCGGCAACCTACAATGAGCAGTTCTTC. It specifies CASSLGGLAATYNEQFF.

This sequence joins TRBV7-2 and TRBJ2-1; D is undetermined. The CDR3 is 15 amino acids. V was shortened by 2 bases and J by 0 bases, with 8 bases between the two germline ends. Germline lookup yields CDR1 SGHTA and CDR2 FQGNSA. CDR3 in amino acids: CASSLSADSYNEQFF. DNA for the CDR3: TGTGCCAGCAGCTTAAGCGCGGACTCCTACAATGAGCAGTTCTTC.

This clone was observed once. This same CDR3 is encoded by further DNA sequences in the sample. The gene calls are TRBV7-9 and TRBJ1-1; no clear D gene. V shed 5 bases and J shed 4 bases, with 8 bases lying between them. Germline CDR1 reads SEHNR; CDR2 reads FQNEAQ (reference sequence). This CDR3 contains 12 residues. This CDR3 is CASSPRGTEAFF. The CDR3 DNA reads as TGTGCCAGCAGCCCCAGAGGCACTGAAGCTTTCTTT.

The chain couples TRBV2 to TRBJ1-5, with D hard to call. V dropped 4 bases and J dropped 4 bases, with 8 bases sitting between them. The CDR3 extends over 13 amino acids. The germline V gene has CDR1 SNHLY and CDR2 FYNNEI. CDR3 DNA sequence: TGTGCCAGCAGTGGGTTGGAGAATCAGCCCCAGCATTTT. The encoded protein is CASSGLENQPQHF.

This clone has a single count. The V and J genes are TRBV19 and TRBJ1-1; no clear D gene. Germline V CDR1 and CDR2: LNHDA, SQIVND (reference sequence). V lost 5 bases to trimming and J lost 0 bases, with 7 bases between them. The CDR3 is 13 amino acids. CDR3 DNA sequence: TGTGCCAGTAGTCTACTAATGAACACTGAAGCTTTCTTT. It codes for CASSLLMNTEAFF.

The V gene is TRBV27, the J gene TRBJ2-4; the D gene is possibly TRBD2 (6 bases). The CDR3 covers 13 residues. CDR1 is MNHEY, CDR2 SMNVEV, per germline (reference sequence). Trimming took 0 bases from V and 7 from J, leaving 7 bases between them. This CDR3 is CASSLSRDNIQYF. The CDR3 coding sequence is TGTGCCAGCAGTTTATCGCGGGACAACATTCAGTACTTC.

The gene calls are TRBV5-1 and TRBJ2-3; 9 positions agree with TRBD1. J was trimmed by 2 bases and V by 2 bases; bases with no gene match: 3. The germline CDR1 and CDR2 sequences are SGHRS and YFSETQ. CDR3 length: 15 amino acids. CDR3 amino acids: CASSFGQGTTDTQYF. The DNA for the CDR3 is TGCGCCAGCAGCTTCGGACAGGGGACCACAGATACGCAGTATTTT.

V is TRBV10-1 and J is TRBJ2-1, with 12 bases aligning to TRBD2. CDR3 size: 20 residues. Losses at the gene ends were 3 bases for V and 2 bases for J; bases not matched to a gene: 14. Germline V gives CDR1 WNHNN, CDR2 SYGVQD (reference sequence). The CDR3: CASSEALAGGVGSAYNEQFF. Written as DNA, the CDR3 is TGCGCCAGCAGTGAAGCGCTAGCGGGGGGGGTTGGGTCGGCCTACAATGAGCAGTTCTTC.

This chain uses TRBV18 with TRBJ1-2, with D possibly TRBD1 on 6 matching bases. Trimming pared 6 bases from V and 5 bases from J, leaving 10 bases between. The V gene's germline CDR1 is KGHSH and CDR2 LQKENI. CDR3 length: 12 residues. CDR3 sequence: CASSRQDYGYTF. CDR3 bases: TGTGCCAGCTCGAGACAGGATTATGGCTACACCTTC.

The chain uses TRBV4-2 and TRBJ1-1; TRBD1 might be the D (5 bases). The CDR3 has 14 residues. CDR1 and CDR2 (germline): LGHNA, YNFKEQ. Trimming took off 3 bases at V and 1 base at J, with 9 bases between the two ends. The CDR3 loop is CASSHNQGNTEAFF. In DNA, the CDR3 is TGTGCCAGCAGCCATAACCAGGGGAACACTGAAGCTTTCTTT.

The chain joins TRBV28 to TRBJ2-7, with 7 bases that match TRBD1. The V and J ends lost 8 bases and 2 bases, in that order; junction bases with no gene match: 9. Germline V lookup: CDR1 MDHEN, CDR2 SYDVKM. There are 14 residues in the CDR3. Here the CDR3 reads CASLKLTGTYEQYF. In DNA, the CDR3 is TGTGCCAGCCTGAAATTGACAGGGACCTACGAGCAGTACTTC.

The genes are TRBV3-1 (or the pseudogene TRBV3-2) and TRBJ1-4; a possible D gene is TRBD1 (6 bases). V shed 1 base and J shed 15 bases, with 12 bases lying between them. In germline, CDR1 is LGHDT, CDR2 YNNKEL (reference sequence). The CDR3 is made up of 12 amino acids. The chain's CDR3 is CASSQVSRTVFF. Here the CDR3 DNA reads TGTGCCAGCAGCCAAGTATCCCGGACAGTGTTTTTT.

J is TRBJ1-1 and V is TRBV10-3; the D is unclear. This CDR3 spans 17 amino acids. CDR1 is ENHRY and CDR2 is SYGVKD in the germline V gene. Trimming removed 0 bases from V and 0 bases from J, with 14 bases in between. The CDR3, as DNA: TGTGCCATCAGTGAGTCGAGAAGAGGGCAAATGAACACTGAAGCTTTCTTT. This encodes CAISESRRGQMNTEAFF.

The gene calls are TRBV10-3 and TRBJ1-1; D is unresolved. CDR1 is ENHRY, CDR2 SYGVKD, per germline. Trimming cost V 2 bases and J 1 base, with 8 bases left between them. CDR3 length equals 14 residues. The CDR3 spells CAISEVYGNTEAFF. The CDR3 DNA sequence: TGTGCCATCAGTGAGGTTTACGGGAACACTGAAGCTTTCTTT.

This clone was recorded once. The chain carries TRBV7-9 and TRBJ2-7, with 7 bases that match TRBD2. The CDR3 extends over 14 amino acids. V lost 5 bases, J lost 6 bases, and 10 bases stayed unmatched. Per the germline V gene, CDR1 is SEHNR and CDR2 is FQNEAQ (reference sequence). The CDR3 region has the DNA TGTGCCAGCAGCCCCCCCGGGCGGGGGAGCGAGCAGTACTTC. Protein: CASSPPGRGSEQYF.

The chain employs TRBV13 and TRBJ2-7, with a possible D match to TRBD2 (5 bases). The CDR3 is 16 residues long. CDR1 is PRHDT and CDR2 is FYEKMQ in the germline V gene (reference sequence). Trimming took 3 bases from V and 3 from J, leaving 18 bases between them. This chain's CDR3 is CASSFSPGVVNYEQYF. CDR3 DNA sequence: TGTGCCAGCAGCTTTTCTCCCGGGGTGGTCAACTACGAGCAGTACTTC. Filled out from reference TRBV13 and TRBJ2-7, the complete variable domain reads AAGVIQSPRHLIKEKRETATLKCYPIPRHDTVYWYQQGPGQDPQFLISFYEKMQSDKGSIPDRFSAQQFSDYHSELNMSSLELGDSALYFCASSFSPGVVNYEQYFGPGTRLTVT.

This chain connects TRBV24-1 to TRBJ2-2, with a possible D match to TRBD1 (6 bases). CDR3 length: 15 amino acids. V was pared by 4 bases and J by 6 bases, with 14 bases between. Germline V gene data show CDR1 as KGHDR and CDR2 as SFDVKD. CDR3 in amino acids: CATSDPNRVPGELFF. The CDR3 coding sequence is TGTGCCACCAGTGACCCCAACAGGGTTCCCGGGGAGCTGTTTTTT.

The chain employs TRBV5-6 and TRBJ2-7; D remains ambiguous. Trimming shortened V by 0 bases and J by 4 bases, and 8 bases separated the two germline ends. The CDR3 contains 13 residues. CDR1 SGHDT and CDR2 YYEEEE come from the germline V gene. The CDR3 nucleotides are TGTGCCAGCAGCTTGGGTTCCTTTTACGAGCAGTACTTC. It translates to CASSLGSFYEQYF.

The chain recombines TRBV30 with TRBJ2-7; 7 nucleotides line up with TRBD1. The CDR3 consists of 13 residues. The V segment lost 5 bases and the J segment 0 bases; nucleotides outside the gene matches: 4. Germline V gives CDR1 GTSNPN, CDR2 SVGIG (reference sequence). Written as DNA, the CDR3 is TGTGCCTGGGGAACAGGGGCCTCCTACGAGCAGTACTTC. This codes for CAWGTGASYEQYF. The full variable domain, completed using reference TRBV30 and TRBJ2-7, is SQTIHQWPATLVQPVGSPLSLECTVEGTSNPNLYWYRQAAGRGLQLLFYSVGIGQISSEVPQNLSASRPQDRQFILSSKKLLLSDSGFYLCAWGTGASYEQYFGPGTRLTVT.

V and J are TRBV11-2 and TRBJ1-6, with D tentatively TRBD1 (6 bases). Germline CDR1 SGHAT, CDR2 FQNNGV. Between the trimmed V and J ends, which lost 0 bases and 0 bases, there was a span of 12 bases. The CDR3 totals 18 residues. CDR3 in amino acids: CASSLEWTASSYNSPLHF. The CDR3, as DNA: TGTGCCAGCAGCTTAGAGTGGACAGCGAGCTCCTATAATTCACCCCTCCACTTT.

The chain employs TRBV2 and TRBJ1-1, with D hard to call. The CDR3 spans 12 residues. V was shortened by 2 bases and J by 5 bases, with 6 bases between the two germline ends. Germline assignment: CDR1 SNHLY and CDR2 FYNNEI. In DNA form, the CDR3 reads TGTGCCAGCAGTGAAATCCGGACTGAAGCTTTCTTT. This translates into CASSEIRTEAFF.

The chain couples TRBV3-1 (or the pseudogene TRBV3-2) to TRBJ2-7; 7 bases agree with TRBD2. This CDR3 comprises 13 residues. Losses at the gene ends were 1 base for V and 6 bases for J; bases not matched to a gene: 3. Looked up from germline, CDR1 is LGHDT and CDR2 is YNNKEL (reference sequence). The CDR3, as DNA: TGTGCCAGCAGCCAAGCCTCGGGGGGCGAGCAGTACTTC. The encoded protein is CASSQASGGEQYF.